The present entry profiles one T cell receptor (beta chain) with its context. Clones were sequenced by immunoSEQ multiplex PCR, and TCRdb holds only the in-frame ones, with some missing. The sample includes roughly 2.4 million clones, approximately 95% of them seen just once. The entry originates in a study of shared clonotypes between healthy human individuals. Subsets obtained from CD4+ cells comprised CD45RA+ naive and CD45RA-negative memory cells. V shed 3 bases and J shed 7 bases, with 17 bases lying between them. Germline values: CDR1 SGHNT, CDR2 YYREEE (reference sequence). This CDR3 region has 15 residues.

This clonotype was obtained from a man aged 18 to 35 in good health. The chain employs TRBV5-4 and TRBJ2-1; no reliable D call. The sample taken for sequencing was naive CD4+ T cells sorted from blood. Subset given: CD45RA+ positively selected. The CDR3 DNA follows: TGTGCCAGCAGCTCACCAATGGGTCTAGGAAATGAGCAGTTCTTC. Protein product: CASSSPMGLGNEQFF.